These 16 T cell receptor beta chains were sequenced from one sample in a study of CD8 T cells in ankylosing spondylitis. Using its own MiXCR run on the 5' RACE reads, TCRdb lists one record per CDR3 protein. The repertoire holds more than 150,000 distinct CDR3 sequences, with roughly 12% as singletons. Sequenced: blood, either unsorted or a sorted T cell fraction (not recorded which). The receptors originated from a male donor with ankylosing spondylitis or in good health (not recorded which).

In its sample, this clonotype was seen a few times. The gene calls are TRBV7-2 and TRBJ1-5, with D hard to call. CDR1 is SGHTA and CDR2 is FQGNSA in the germline V gene. Trimming stripped 3 bases from V and 0 bases from J, with 12 bases between. There are 16 residues in the CDR3. CDR3 nucleotides: TGTGCCAGCAGCTTGGAGGGCCGTTATAGCAATCAGCCCCAGCATTTT. Translating gives CASSLEGRYSNQPQHF.

This clonotype was counted once. One junction end disagrees with the germline gene, perhaps due to a read error. This chain connects TRBV5-1 to TRBJ2-1; unclear D gene. Germline CDR1 SGHRS, CDR2 YFSETQ. The CDR3 sequence is 16 residues long. CDR3 sequence: CASSLTWGSSHNEQFF. The CDR3 coding sequence is TGCGCCAGTAGCTTGACTTGGGGAAGCTCCCACAATGAGCAGTTCTTC.

This clonotype was seen at least ten times. This chain links TRBV5-1 with TRBJ1-2; 8 positions match TRBD1. With V trimmed by 0 bases and J by 3 bases, 4 bases remained unmatched. In germline, CDR1 is SGHRS, CDR2 YFSETQ. The CDR3 length is 15 residues. The CDR3, as DNA: TGCGCCAGCAGCTTGGAGGCAGGGGGCTACTATGGCTACACCTTC. Its translation is CASSLEAGGYYGYTF.

This clonotype was seen repeatedly, ten times or more. The chain links TRBV21-1 to TRBJ1-6. TRBV21-1 is deemed a pseudogene. This CDR3 has 13 amino acids. CDR3 region: CASSKELNSPLHF. CDR3 DNA sequence: TGTGCCAGCAGCAAAGAACTCAATTCACCCCTCCACTTT.

The rearrangement links TRBV7-2 to TRBJ2-3; TRBD2 matches 9 bases. Trimming took 1 base from V and 4 from J; bases not matched to a gene: 6. This CDR3 comprises 16 residues. The germline CDR1 and CDR2 sequences are SGHTA and FQGNSA. The CDR3 spells CASSLDRGRVADTQYF. The DNA for the CDR3 is TGTGCCAGCAGCTTAGATCGCGGGAGGGTGGCAGATACGCAGTATTTT.

This clonotype has only a few counts. This may arise from a read error, as a much more abundant clone is one base away. The chain links TRBV7-2 to TRBJ2-3; D perhaps matches TRBD1 (6 bases). This CDR3 comprises 12 residues. CDR1 is SGHTA, CDR2 FQGNSA, per germline. Trimming cost V 5 bases and J 6 bases, with 9 bases left between them. The CDR3 sequence is CASSQRGDTQYF. In nucleotides, the CDR3 is TGTGCCAGCAGCCAGAGGGGGGATACGCAGTATTTT.

A few counts support this clonotype. The V call is TRBV7-9, the J call TRBJ1-2; 8 bases align to TRBD1. Germline V lookup: CDR1 SEHNR, CDR2 FQNEAQ (reference sequence). The length of the CDR3 is 14 residues. V trimming: 8 bases; J trimming: 2 bases; junction bases outside the gene matches: 7. CDR3 sequence reads: CASVWTGTNYGYTF. The CDR3, as DNA: TGTGCCAGCGTCTGGACAGGGACGAACTATGGCTACACCTTC.

This clonotype was found many times. The chain has TRBV6-1 and TRBJ2-1; 7 positions agree with TRBD1. Germline CDR1 and CDR2: MNHNS and SASEGT. This CDR3 comprises 16 residues. V lost 6 bases, J lost 3 bases, and 11 bases stayed unmatched. CDR3 sequence: CASSPGRDSYYNEQFF. The CDR3 nucleotides read TGTGCCAGCAGCCCTGGCCGGGACAGCTACTACAATGAGCAGTTCTTC.

In this sample, this clonotype turned up a few times. The chain employs TRBV28 and TRBJ2-7; 10 nucleotides agree with TRBD1. The CDR3 spans 15 residues. V was clipped by 6 bases and J by 5 bases; unmatched bases: 10. Looked up from germline, CDR1 is MDHEN and CDR2 is SYDVKM. CDR3 in amino acids: CASSPPGTGVHEQYF. CDR3 bases: TGTGCCAGCAGCCCGCCCGGGACAGGGGTCCACGAGCAGTACTTC.

This rearrangement joins TRBV7-2 to TRBJ1-1; D possibly corresponds to TRBD1 (6 bases). Trimming took off 3 bases at V and 1 base at J, with 12 bases between the two ends. The CDR3 covers 15 residues. Germline V gives CDR1 SGHTA, CDR2 FQGNSA. In DNA, the CDR3 is TGTGCCAGCAGCTTCTCTAGGGGGGGGAACACTGAAGCTTTCTTT. Its protein product is CASSFSRGGNTEAFF. Supplemented by reference TRBV7-2 and TRBJ1-1, the full variable domain reads GAGVSQSPSNKVTEKGKDVELRCDPISGHTALYWYRQSLGQGLEFLIYFQGNSAPDKSGLPSDRFSAERTGGSVSTLTIQRTQQEDSAVYLCASSFSRGGNTEAFFGQGTRLTVV.

There are many counts of this clonotype. This chain joins TRBV29-1 and TRBJ2-3; perhaps D is TRBD1 or TRBD2 (5 bases each). This CDR3 comprises 16 residues. The V gene's germline CDR1 is SQVTM and CDR2 ANQGSEA. V was cut by 6 bases and J by 1 base, with 20 bases left in between. The CDR3 loop is CSVNLGGGWGTDTQYF. In DNA, the CDR3 is TGCAGCGTGAATCTAGGTGGGGGTTGGGGCACAGATACGCAGTATTTT.

This clonotype came up many times. The rearrangement uses TRBV7-8 and TRBJ2-7, with 8 bases matching TRBD2. Germline V CDR1 and CDR2: SGHVS, FQNEAQ. The CDR3 sequence is 14 residues long. With 4 bases clipped from V and 4 bases from J, the junction kept 6 bases outside the gene matches. Here the CDR3 reads CASSSRGGTYEQYF. Written as DNA, the CDR3 is TGTGCCAGCAGCTCCCGGGGGGGCACGTACGAGCAGTACTTC.

This clonotype was seen many times. The chain joins TRBV10-3 to TRBJ1-1; D perhaps matches TRBD1 (6 bases). Germline values: CDR1 ENHRY, CDR2 SYGVKD. Trimming removed 3 bases from V and 3 bases from J, with 11 bases in between. This CDR3 contains 14 residues. The CDR3 nucleotides read TGTGCCATCAGTGAACAGGGCTTTGACACTGAAGCTTTCTTT. It yields the protein CAISEQGFDTEAFF.

Ten or more counts support this clonotype. The chain links TRBV5-1 to TRBJ1-5; 7 nucleotides agree with TRBD1. V shed 0 bases, J shed 7 bases, and the junction held 4 bases outside the gene matches. CDR1 and CDR2 from the germline V gene are SGHRS and YFSETQ. This CDR3 is built from 14 residues. The CDR3 is CASSLGQGRQPQHF. CDR3 DNA: TGCGCCAGCAGCTTGGGACAGGGTCGGCAGCCCCAGCATTTT.

Comment on this clonotype: A much more abundant neighbour one base away suggests this may be a read error. The CDR3 DNA follows: TGTGCCAGCAGTGAATCCGGGGGCCCCACCTATGGCTACACCTTC. This encodes CASSESGGPTYGYTF. The chain combines TRBV25-1 with TRBJ1-2, with a tentative D call TRBD1 (6 bases). CDR3 size: 15 residues. Trimming removed 1 base from V and 4 bases from J, with 13 bases in between. Germline lookup yields CDR1 MGHDK and CDR2 SYGVNS.

The table lists this clonotype with a few counts. The genes are TRBV6-5 and TRBJ1-1; TRBD1 might be the D (5 bases). V was shortened by 2 bases and J by 13 bases, with 11 bases between the two germline ends. CDR1 is MNHEY, CDR2 SVGAGI, per germline. The CDR3 is made up of 11 amino acids. CDR3 sequence: CASSYGRGVFF. CDR3 DNA sequence: TGTGCCAGCAGTTACGGACGAGGGGTTTTCTTT.